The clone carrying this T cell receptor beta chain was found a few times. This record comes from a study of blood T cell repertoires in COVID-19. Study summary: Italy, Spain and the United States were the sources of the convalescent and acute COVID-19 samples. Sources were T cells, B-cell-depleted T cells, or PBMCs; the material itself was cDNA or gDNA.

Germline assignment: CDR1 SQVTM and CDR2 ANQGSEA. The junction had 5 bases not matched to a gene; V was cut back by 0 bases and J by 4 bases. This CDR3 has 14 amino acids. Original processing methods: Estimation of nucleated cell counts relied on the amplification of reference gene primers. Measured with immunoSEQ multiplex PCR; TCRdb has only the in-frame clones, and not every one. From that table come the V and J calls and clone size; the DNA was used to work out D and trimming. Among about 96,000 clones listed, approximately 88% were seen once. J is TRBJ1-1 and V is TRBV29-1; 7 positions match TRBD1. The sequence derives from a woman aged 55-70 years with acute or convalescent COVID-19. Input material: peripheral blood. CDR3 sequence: CSVEDRQGSTEAFF. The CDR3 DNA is TGCAGCGTTGAAGATCGACAGGGTTCCACTGAAGCTTTCTTT.